This passage covers 24 T cell receptor beta chains from one sample sequenced in a study of Tregs in tolerant kidney transplant recipients. Mixed chimerism was transient after nonmyeloablative marrow transplants from related graft donors. Here immunoSEQ multiplex PCR was the method, and the copy in TCRdb shows in-frame clones only, minus some. The data include under 7,500 clones; the top ten clones carry roughly 6.2%. The source was CD4+ T cells from blood (PBMCs), collected 6 months after the transplant. The source of these receptors is a human patient who received a combined kidney and bone marrow transplant. Some T cells may be graft donor cells.

With regard to this clone: The read is 3 residues too short to cover the CDR3 end, so that end is filled in from the germline J gene. The rearrangement joins TRBV18 to TRBJ2-5; the match to TRBD2 covers 10 bases. The germline V gene has CDR1 KGHSH and CDR2 LQKENI. This CDR3 is 19 amino acids long. After removal of 3 bases from V and 0 bases from J, the junction contained 13 bases not matched to a gene. CDR3 DNA, as far as it was read: TGTGCCAGCTCACCTTTTACAGCACTAGCGGGGAGGGACCAAGAGACC. Protein sequence: CASSPFTALAGRDQET. The whole CDR3 protein reads CASSPFTALAGRDQETQYF. Variable domain in full (rest from reference TRBV18 and TRBJ2-5): NAGVMQNPRHLVRRRGQEARLRCSPMKGHSHVYWYRQLPEEGLKFMVYLQKENIIDESGMPKERFSAEFPKEGPSILRIQQVVRGDSAAYFCASSPFTALAGRDQETQYFGPGTRLLVL.

Comment on this clone: From the germline J gene comes the end of the CDR3, since the read stops 3 residues before it. V is TRBV19 and J is TRBJ2-7; D might be TRBD1 (6 bases). Germline V CDR1 and CDR2: LNHDA, SQIVND (reference sequence). This CDR3 has 17 residues. The V gene lost 6 bases and the J gene lost 0 bases, with 21 bases spanning the gap. This CDR3 is CASSNRGQRDISYEQYF. CDR3 bases read: TGTGCCAGTAGCAACCGAGGCCAACGGGACATCTCCTACGAG.

A note on this clone: The read ends 3 residues before the CDR3 terminus; that terminus is restored from the germline J gene. The chain recombines TRBV2 with TRBJ2-2; D might be TRBD1 (6 bases). V gave up 6 bases and J gave up 5 bases, with 13 bases separating them. Germline V lookup: CDR1 SNHLY, CDR2 FYNNEI. The CDR3 length is 14 residues. The CDR3 sequence: CASRRGTSTGELFF. Incomplete CDR3 DNA: TGTGCCAGCAGAAGGGGGACCTCGACCGGGGAG.

By frequency, this clone registers medium-sized. The CDR3 extends 3 residues past the end of the read, so its final part is completed from the germline J gene. The V gene is TRBV5-1, the J gene TRBJ2-3; TRBD2 agrees at 7 bases. The CDR3 sequence is 15 residues long. J lost 5 bases, V lost 6 bases, and 12 bases had no gene match. Germline CDR1 reads SGHRS; CDR2 reads YFSETQ. The CDR3 DNA, read in part, is TGCGCCAGCAACATGGGACTATTAGGCGGAGATACG. Translating gives CASNMGLLGGDT. The full CDR3 reads CASNMGLLGGDTQYF.

Points on this clone: Read data end 3 residues before the CDR3 end; the end is taken from the germline J gene. The chain is built from TRBV5-1 and TRBJ2-1; TRBD2 aligns across 14 bases. The ends lost 4 bases at V and 0 bases at J; junction bases unmatched: 9. Germline loops: CDR1 SGHRS, CDR2 YFSETQ. CDR3 length: 19 amino acids. The CDR3 is CASSPTGTSGSRSYNEQFF. CDR3 DNA, as far as it was read: TGCGCCAGCAGCCCTACCGGGACTAGCGGGAGTCGCTCCTACAATGAG. The entire variable domain, with the rest obtained from reference TRBV5-1 and TRBJ2-1, is as follows: KAGVTQTPRYLIKTRGQQVTLSCSPISGHRSVSWYQQTPGQGLQFLFEYFSETQRNKGNFPGRFSGRQFSNSRSEMNVSTLELGDSALYLCASSPTGTSGSRSYNEQFFGPGTRLTVL.

Regarding this clone: The CDR3 end is not reached by the read, which stops 3 residues before it; the germline J gene fills it in. The chain employs TRBV20-1 and TRBJ1-1; D is undetermined. With 0 bases removed from V and 7 bases from J, the gap between germline ends came to 15 bases. Germline values: CDR1 DFQATT, CDR2 SNEGSKA (reference sequence). CDR3 length: 14 residues. The CDR3 here is CSARDEGRNHEAFF. CDR3 DNA, as far as it was read: TGCAGTGCTAGAGATGAGGGCAGAAACCATGAA.

As to this clone: The read falls 3 residues short of the CDR3 end, and the missing part is taken from the germline J gene. The chain recombines TRBV10-3 with TRBJ1-1; the D is unclear. With 0 bases removed from V and 1 base from J, the gap between germline ends came to 6 bases. In germline, CDR1 is ENHRY, CDR2 SYGVKD. The CDR3 loop spans 14 amino acids. The CDR3 loop is CAISESLQNTEAFF. The sequenced CDR3 bases are TGTGCCATCAGTGAGTCGTTACAGAACACTGAA.

Notes on this clone: The observed sequence ends 3 residues before the CDR3 terminus, with the missing tail filled in from the germline J gene. This sequence joins TRBV29-1 and TRBJ2-7; TRBD2 agrees at 12 bases. Losses at the gene ends were 4 bases for V and 1 base for J; bases not matched to a gene: 2. Germline CDR1 is SQVTM and CDR2 is ANQGSEA. CDR3 size: 14 residues. Incomplete CDR3 DNA: TGCAGCGTTGCCGGACTAGCGGGGTCCTACGAG. It codes for CSVAGLAGSYE. The CDR3, in full, reads CSVAGLAGSYEQYF.

Note on this clone: The read terminates 3 residues ahead of where the CDR3 ends, so the germline J gene completes it. The chain carries TRBV27 and TRBJ2-3; no reliable D call. The V end was cut by 4 bases, the J end by 6 bases, with 14 bases between. Germline-derived CDR1 and CDR2 are MNHEY and SMNVEV (reference sequence). The CDR3 totals 14 residues. CDR3 DNA, as far as it was read: TGTGCCAGCAGTTCCCTTATCTCCCGGGATACG. This sequence encodes CASSSLISRDT. The complete CDR3 reads CASSSLISRDTQYF.

CDR3 DNA (partial): TGTGCCAGCAGTTTATCGCGACTAGCGGATACCTACGAG. The encoded protein is CASSLSRLADTYE. The full CDR3 protein is CASSLSRLADTYEQYF. This chain links TRBV27 with TRBJ2-7; 9 positions match TRBD2. The missing CDR3 end, 3 residues past where the read stops, is filled in from the germline J gene. V was pared by 0 bases and J by 2 bases, with 5 bases of the junction left unmatched. Germline V CDR1 and CDR2: MNHEY, SMNVEV (reference sequence). The CDR3 sequence is 16 residues long.

This clone is medium-sized by frequency. The CDR3 sequence is CSATTGFTTNEKLFF. Partial CDR3 DNA: TGCAGTGCCACGACAGGGTTTACAACTAATGAAAAA. This rearrangement joins TRBV20-1 to TRBJ1-4, with TRBD1 identical over 7 bases. The CDR3 is cut off 3 residues early in the read; its end comes from the germline J gene. The junction had 7 bases not matched to a gene; V was cut back by 6 bases and J by 0 bases. Germline-derived CDR1 and CDR2 are DFQATT and SNEGSKA (reference sequence). This CDR3 region has 15 residues.

The CDR3 protein is CSVDRPGGPWVNEQFF. The sequenced part of the CDR3 DNA is TGCAGCGTTGATAGGCCAGGGGGCCCCTGGGTGAATGAG. The rearrangement uses TRBV29-1 and TRBJ2-1, with TRBD1 identical over 8 bases. The read finishes 3 residues shy of the CDR3 end, and the germline J gene is used to complete it. The CDR3 extends over 16 amino acids. The germline V gene encodes CDR1 SQVTM and CDR2 ANQGSEA. V dropped 3 bases and J dropped 7; count of bases not matched to a gene: 14.

Of note for this clone: The read finishes 3 residues shy of the CDR3 end, and the germline J gene is used to complete it. The chain joins TRBV19 to TRBJ2-7; TRBD1 aligns across 7 bases. Germline V gene lookup returns CDR1 LNHDA and CDR2 SQIVND (reference sequence). The CDR3 has 16 amino acids. J was trimmed by 3 bases and V by 5 bases; bases with no gene match: 13. The CDR3 region is CASSPIGQVAYYEQYF. The covered CDR3 bases are TGTGCCAGTAGTCCAATAGGACAGGTTGCCTACTACGAG.

A note on this clone: From the germline J gene comes the end of the CDR3, since the read stops 3 residues before it. The V and J genes are TRBV4-2 and TRBJ2-3; D unresolved. Trimming removed 1 base from V and 0 bases from J, with 14 bases in between. The CDR3 is 17 residues long. Germline values: CDR1 LGHNA, CDR2 YNFKEQ. The CDR3 reads CASSQVVTTSSTDTQYF. CDR3 DNA (partial): TGTGCCAGCAGCCAAGTTGTAACTACATCTAGCACAGATACG.

Notes on this clone: The read ends 3 residues shy of where the CDR3 ends; the end is completed using the germline J gene. The rearrangement uses TRBV20-1 and TRBJ2-1, with 11 bases aligning to TRBD2. CDR3 length: 14 amino acids. V lost 6 bases, J lost 7 bases, and 8 bases stayed unmatched. Germline values: CDR1 DFQATT, CDR2 SNEGSKA (reference sequence). The CDR3 sequence is CSAPVAGGLNEQFF. Partial CDR3 DNA: TGCAGTGCCCCTGTAGCGGGAGGGCTAAATGAG.

For this clone: The read ends 3 residues early relative to the CDR3; the germline J gene fills the gap. The V call is TRBV5-1, the J call TRBJ2-1; D may be TRBD1 (5 bases). The CDR3 has 15 residues. Deletions cut 0 bases from V and 5 bases from J, with 12 bases between. Germline CDR1 is SGHRS and CDR2 is YFSETQ. The DNA read from the CDR3 is TGCGCCAGCAGCTTGGTCCCAGGGTCGCACAATGAG. It encodes CASSLVPGSHNE. The full CDR3 protein is CASSLVPGSHNEQFF.

With regard to this clone: Read sequence stops 3 residues before the CDR3 end, and the germline J gene provides the missing end. The chain employs TRBV9 and TRBJ2-3; TRBD2 aligns across 7 bases. Germline lookup yields CDR1 SGDLS and CDR2 YYNGEE. CDR3 size: 14 residues. CDR3 DNA, as far as it was read: TGTGCCAGCAGCGTAGTCGGGCGGGAGACTCCG. Its protein product is CASSVVGRETP. The whole CDR3 protein reads CASSVVGRETPQYF.

As regards this clone: The read gets to within 3 residues of the CDR3 end, and the germline J gene fills in the rest. The genes are TRBV5-1 and TRBJ2-7; possible D gene TRBD2, 6 bases. Trimming stripped 4 bases from V and 0 bases from J, with 14 bases between. The CDR3 runs 15 residues. CDR1 is SGHRS, CDR2 YFSETQ, per germline. CDR3 amino acids: CASSVSGTTSYEQYF. The sequenced part of the CDR3 DNA is TGCGCCAGCAGCGTTAGCGGTACTACCTCCTACGAG.

With regard to this clone: The read finishes 3 residues shy of the CDR3 end, and the germline J gene is used to complete it. This chain connects TRBV14 to TRBJ2-1, with D unclear. Germline V gene sequence: CDR1 SGHDN, CDR2 FVKESK. This CDR3 spans 14 amino acids. Trimming removed 3 bases from V and 4 bases from J, with 10 bases in between. The CDR3 is CASSHRALYNEQFF. Incomplete CDR3 DNA: TGTGCCAGCAGCCATCGTGCCCTATACAATGAG.

The covered CDR3 bases are TGTGCCAGCAGCGGGCGGACAGGGGTTGGC. This codes for CASSGRTGVG. The full CDR3 is CASSGRTGVGYTF. This sequence joins TRBV7-9 and TRBJ1-2; 9 nucleotides line up with TRBD1. The read terminates 3 residues before the CDR3 end, so the remaining end is supplied by the germline J gene. J lost 7 bases, V lost 5 bases, and 5 bases had no gene match. There are 13 residues in the CDR3. Per the germline V gene, CDR1 is SEHNR and CDR2 is FQNEAQ (reference sequence).

This clone is classed as medium-sized by frequency. Sequencing ends 3 residues short of the CDR3 end; the germline J gene provides the rest. The V call is TRBV5-4, the J call TRBJ2-3; no firm D call. V lost 4 bases to trimming and J lost 0 bases, with 12 bases between them. CDR1 SGHNT and CDR2 YYREEE come from the germline V gene (reference sequence). The length of the CDR3 is 15 residues. The sequenced part of the CDR3 DNA is TGTGCCAGCAGCCTGGGCGTTCTAAGCACAGATACG. Translating it yields CASSLGVLSTDT. The whole CDR3 protein is CASSLGVLSTDTQYF.

About this clone: The sequenced fragment ends 3 residues before the CDR3 boundary, so the rest is inferred from the germline J gene. This same CDR3 is encoded by further DNA sequences in the sample. The V call is TRBV19, the J call TRBJ2-5, with 12 bases matching TRBD2. The CDR3 contains 16 residues. Trimming removed 3 bases from V and 3 bases from J; junction bases left unmatched: 5. Per germline, CDR1 LNHDA and CDR2 SQIVND (reference sequence). CDR3 bases read: TGTGCCAGTAGTATTGGTCGGACTAGCGGGAAAGAGACC. It codes for CASSIGRTSGKET. The whole CDR3 region reads CASSIGRTSGKETQYF.

Of note for this clone: The read ends 3 residues before the CDR3 terminus; that terminus is restored from the germline J gene. The chain links TRBV7-9 to TRBJ2-1; 11 bases map to TRBD2. CDR1 and CDR2 from the germline V gene are SEHNR and FQNEAQ (reference sequence). The trim removed 5 bases at V and 4 bases at J, leaving 4 bases unmatched. This CDR3 region has 15 residues. The CDR3 DNA, read in part, is TGTGCCAGCAGCCTGGGACTAGCGGTTTACAATGAG. Translating gives CASSLGLAVYNE. In full, the CDR3 reads CASSLGLAVYNEQFF.

Incomplete CDR3 DNA: TGTGCCAGCAGCATAGGCGGGAGTTCTAAAAATGAG. Protein product: CASSIGGSSKNE. The CDR3 in full is CASSIGGSSKNEQFF. The V gene is TRBV7-3, the J gene TRBJ2-1; TRBD2 matches at 7 bases. Read data end 3 residues before the CDR3 end; the end is taken from the germline J gene. CDR3 length equals 15 residues. J was trimmed by 7 bases and V by 5 bases; bases with no gene match: 11. Germline CDR1 reads SGHTA; CDR2 reads FQGTGA.